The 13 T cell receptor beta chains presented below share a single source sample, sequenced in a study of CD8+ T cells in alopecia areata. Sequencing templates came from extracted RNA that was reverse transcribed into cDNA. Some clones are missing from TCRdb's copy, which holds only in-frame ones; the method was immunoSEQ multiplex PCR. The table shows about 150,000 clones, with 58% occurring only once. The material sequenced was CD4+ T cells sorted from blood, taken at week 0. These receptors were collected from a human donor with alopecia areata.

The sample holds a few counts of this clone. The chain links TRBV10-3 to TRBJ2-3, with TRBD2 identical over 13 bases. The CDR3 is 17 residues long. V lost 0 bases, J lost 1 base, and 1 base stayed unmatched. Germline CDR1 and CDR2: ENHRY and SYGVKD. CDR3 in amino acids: CAISESGLAGRTDTQYF. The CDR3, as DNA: TGTGCCATCAGTGAGTCGGGACTAGCGGGACGCACAGATACGCAGTATTTT.

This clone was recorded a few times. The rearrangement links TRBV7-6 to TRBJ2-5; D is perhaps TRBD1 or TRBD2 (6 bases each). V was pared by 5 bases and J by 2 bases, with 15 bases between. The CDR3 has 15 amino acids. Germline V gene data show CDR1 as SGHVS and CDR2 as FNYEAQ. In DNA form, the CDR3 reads TGTGCCAGCAGCCGAGGGGGGTCGGGACAAGAGACCCAGTACTTC. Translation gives CASSRGGSGQETQYF.

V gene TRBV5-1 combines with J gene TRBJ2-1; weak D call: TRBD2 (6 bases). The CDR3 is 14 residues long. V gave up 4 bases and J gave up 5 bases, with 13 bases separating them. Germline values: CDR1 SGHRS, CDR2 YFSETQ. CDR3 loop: CASSTVPGDNEQFF. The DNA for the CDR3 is TGCGCCAGCAGCACGGTCCCGGGGGACAATGAGCAGTTCTTC.

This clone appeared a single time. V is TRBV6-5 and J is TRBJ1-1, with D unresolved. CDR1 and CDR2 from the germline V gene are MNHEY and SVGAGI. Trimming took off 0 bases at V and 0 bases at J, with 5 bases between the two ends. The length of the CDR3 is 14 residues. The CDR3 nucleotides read TGTGCCAGCAGTTACTCGGTCCTGAACACTGAAGCTTTCTTT. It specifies CASSYSVLNTEAFF.

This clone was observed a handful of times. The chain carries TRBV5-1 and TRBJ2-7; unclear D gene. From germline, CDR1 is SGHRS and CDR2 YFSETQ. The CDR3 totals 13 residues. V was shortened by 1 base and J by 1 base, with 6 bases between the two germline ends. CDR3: CASSLYGSYEQYF. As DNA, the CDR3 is TGCGCCAGCAGCTTGTACGGATCCTACGAGCAGTACTTC. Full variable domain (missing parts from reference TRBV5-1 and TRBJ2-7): KAGVTQTPRYLIKTRGQQVTLSCSPISGHRSVSWYQQTPGQGLQFLFEYFSETQRNKGNFPGRFSGRQFSNSRSEMNVSTLELGDSALYLCASSLYGSYEQYFGPGTRLTVT.

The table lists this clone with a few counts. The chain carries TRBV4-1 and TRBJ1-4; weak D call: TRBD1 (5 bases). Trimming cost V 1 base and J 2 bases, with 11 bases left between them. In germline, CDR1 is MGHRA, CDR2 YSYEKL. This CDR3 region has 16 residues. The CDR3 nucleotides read TGCGCCAGCAGCCAAGGCGGGGCCCCCACTAATGAAAAACTGTTTTTT. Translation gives CASSQGGAPTNEKLFF.

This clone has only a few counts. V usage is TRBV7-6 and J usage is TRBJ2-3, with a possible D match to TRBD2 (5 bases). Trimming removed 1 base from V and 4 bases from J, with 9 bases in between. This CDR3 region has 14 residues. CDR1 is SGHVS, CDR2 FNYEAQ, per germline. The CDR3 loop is CASSLEGSADTQYF. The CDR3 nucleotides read TGTGCCAGCAGCTTAGAGGGTAGCGCAGATACGCAGTATTTT.

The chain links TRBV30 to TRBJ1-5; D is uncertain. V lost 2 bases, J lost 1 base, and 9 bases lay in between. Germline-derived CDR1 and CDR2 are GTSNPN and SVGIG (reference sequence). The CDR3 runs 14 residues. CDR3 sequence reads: CAWSPQRSNQPQHF. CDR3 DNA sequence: TGTGCCTGGAGTCCACAGAGAAGCAATCAGCCCCAGCATTTT.

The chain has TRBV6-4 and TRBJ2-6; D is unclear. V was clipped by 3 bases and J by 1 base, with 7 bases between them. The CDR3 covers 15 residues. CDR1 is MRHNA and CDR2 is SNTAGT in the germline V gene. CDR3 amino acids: CASSEGSSGANVLTF. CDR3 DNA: TGTGCCAGCAGTGAAGGTTCTTCTGGGGCCAACGTCCTGACTTTC.

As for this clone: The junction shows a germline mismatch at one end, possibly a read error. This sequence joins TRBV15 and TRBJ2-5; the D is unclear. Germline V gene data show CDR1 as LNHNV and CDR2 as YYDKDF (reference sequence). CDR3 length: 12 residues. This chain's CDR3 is CATSREQRLFHF. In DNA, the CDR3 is TGTGCCACCAGCAGGGAACAGCGATTGTTCCACTTC.

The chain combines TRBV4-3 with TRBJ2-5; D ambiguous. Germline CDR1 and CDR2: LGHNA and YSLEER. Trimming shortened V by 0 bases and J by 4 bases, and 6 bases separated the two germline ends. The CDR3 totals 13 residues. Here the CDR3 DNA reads TGCGCCAGCAGCCAAGACAGTGGAGAGACCCAGTACTTC. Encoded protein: CASSQDSGETQYF.

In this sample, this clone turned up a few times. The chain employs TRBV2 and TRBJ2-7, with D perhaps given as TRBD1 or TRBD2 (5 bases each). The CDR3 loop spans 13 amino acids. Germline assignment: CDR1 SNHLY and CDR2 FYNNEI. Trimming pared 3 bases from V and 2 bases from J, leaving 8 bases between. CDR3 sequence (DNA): TGTGCCAGCAGTGAGGGACCAGCCTACGAGCAGTACTTC. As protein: CASSEGPAYEQYF.

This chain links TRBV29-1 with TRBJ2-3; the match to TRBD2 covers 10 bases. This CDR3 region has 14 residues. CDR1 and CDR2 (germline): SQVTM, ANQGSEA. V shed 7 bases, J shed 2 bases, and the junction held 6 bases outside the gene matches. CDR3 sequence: CSGRAGGPTDTQYF. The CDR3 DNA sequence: TGCAGCGGGAGAGCGGGGGGGCCCACAGATACGCAGTATTTT.